Sequencing of this T cell receptor (beta chain) was carried out in a study of blood T cell repertoires in COVID-19. About the research overall: Whether acute or convalescent, the COVID-19 samples came from the United States, Italy and Spain.

Concerning this clone: A junction end diverges from the germline sequence, so it may reflect a read error.

CDR3 size: 12 residues. Germline CDR1 SGHDN, CDR2 FVKESK. Sequenced by immunoSEQ multiplex PCR; TCRdb stores in-frame clones only, minus some. The sample contains roughly 130,000 clones, around 80% of which appear only once. Sequences were obtained from peripheral blood. This clonotype was obtained from a man aged 65 to 85 with acute or convalescent COVID-19. This chain uses TRBV14 with TRBJ2-7; D possibly corresponds to TRBD2 (6 bases). This CDR3 is CASSQGWREEHF. CDR3 coding DNA: TGTGCCAGCAGCCAAGGTTGGAGGGAGGAGCACTTC. Complete variable domain (other parts from reference TRBV14 and TRBJ2-7): EAGVTQFPSHSVIEKGQTVTLRCDPISGHDNLYWYRRVMGKEIKFLLHFVKESKQDESGMPNNRFLAERTGGTYSTLKVQPAELEDSGVYFCASSQGWREEHFGPGTRLTVT.